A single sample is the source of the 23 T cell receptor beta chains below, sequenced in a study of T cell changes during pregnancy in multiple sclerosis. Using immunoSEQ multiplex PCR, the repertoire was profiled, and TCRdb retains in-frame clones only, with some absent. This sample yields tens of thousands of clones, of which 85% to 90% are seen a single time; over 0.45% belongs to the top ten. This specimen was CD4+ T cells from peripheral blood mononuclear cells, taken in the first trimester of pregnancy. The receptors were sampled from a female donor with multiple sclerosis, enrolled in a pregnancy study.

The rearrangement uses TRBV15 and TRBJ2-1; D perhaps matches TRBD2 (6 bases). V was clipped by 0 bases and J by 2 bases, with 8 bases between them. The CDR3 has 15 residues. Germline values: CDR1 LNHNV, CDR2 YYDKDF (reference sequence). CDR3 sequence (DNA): TGTGCCACCAGCAGAGATAGGGAGGCCTACAATGAGCAGTTCTTC. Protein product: CATSRDREAYNEQFF.

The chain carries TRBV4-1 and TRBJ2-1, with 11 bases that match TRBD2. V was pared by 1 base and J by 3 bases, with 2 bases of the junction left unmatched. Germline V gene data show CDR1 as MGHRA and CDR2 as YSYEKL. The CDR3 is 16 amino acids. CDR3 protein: CASSQGTSGFYNEQFF. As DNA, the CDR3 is TGCGCCAGCAGCCAAGGGACTAGCGGGTTCTACAATGAGCAGTTCTTC.

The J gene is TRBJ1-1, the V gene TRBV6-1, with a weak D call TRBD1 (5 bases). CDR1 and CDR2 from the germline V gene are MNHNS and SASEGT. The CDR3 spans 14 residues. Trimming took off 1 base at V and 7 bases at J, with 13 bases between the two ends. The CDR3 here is CASSEVGGWVEAFF. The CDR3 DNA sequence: TGTGCCAGCAGTGAAGTTGGGGGGTGGGTTGAAGCTTTCTTT.

The CDR3 here is CASSTQTGETQYF. DNA of the CDR3: TGTGCCAGCAGCACCCAAACGGGAGAGACCCAGTACTTC. V gene TRBV9 combines with J gene TRBJ2-5; no clear D. CDR1 and CDR2 (germline): SGDLS, YYNGEE. The CDR3 loop spans 13 amino acids. V was trimmed by 4 bases and J by 4 bases, leaving 11 bases between them.

The CDR3 sequence is CASSRRDIYNEQFF. The CDR3, as DNA: TGTGCCAGCTCACGCCGGGACATATACAATGAGCAGTTCTTC. The chain uses TRBV18 and TRBJ2-1; possible D gene TRBD1, 6 bases. CDR1 and CDR2 from the germline V gene are KGHSH and LQKENI. The CDR3 runs to 14 residues. V was cut by 4 bases and J by 4 bases, with 11 bases left in between.

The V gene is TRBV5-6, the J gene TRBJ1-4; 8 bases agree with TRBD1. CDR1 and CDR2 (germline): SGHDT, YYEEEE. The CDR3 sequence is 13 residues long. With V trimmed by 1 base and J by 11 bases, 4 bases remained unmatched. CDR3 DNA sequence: TGTGCCAGCAGCTTGCCGACAGGGGAGAAACTGTTTTTT. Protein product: CASSLPTGEKLFF.

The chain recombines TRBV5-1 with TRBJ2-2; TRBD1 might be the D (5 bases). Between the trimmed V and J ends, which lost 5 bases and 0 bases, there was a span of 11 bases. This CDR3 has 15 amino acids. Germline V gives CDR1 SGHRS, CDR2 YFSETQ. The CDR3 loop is CASRKTEANTGELFF. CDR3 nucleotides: TGCGCCAGCAGGAAGACAGAGGCGAACACCGGGGAGCTGTTTTTT.

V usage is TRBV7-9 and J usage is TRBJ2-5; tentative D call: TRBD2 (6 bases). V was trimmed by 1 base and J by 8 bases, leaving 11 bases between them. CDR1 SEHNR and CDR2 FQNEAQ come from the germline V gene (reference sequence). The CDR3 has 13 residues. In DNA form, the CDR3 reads TGTGCCAGCAGCTTAGGGACTAAGGGAACCCAGTACTTC. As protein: CASSLGTKGTQYF.

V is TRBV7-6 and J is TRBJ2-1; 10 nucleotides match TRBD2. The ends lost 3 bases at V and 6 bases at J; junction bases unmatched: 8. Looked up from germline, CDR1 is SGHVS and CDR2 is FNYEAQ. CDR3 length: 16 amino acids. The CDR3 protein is CASSLGPGLATNEQFF. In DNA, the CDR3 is TGTGCCAGCAGCTTGGGCCCGGGACTAGCGACCAATGAGCAGTTCTTC.

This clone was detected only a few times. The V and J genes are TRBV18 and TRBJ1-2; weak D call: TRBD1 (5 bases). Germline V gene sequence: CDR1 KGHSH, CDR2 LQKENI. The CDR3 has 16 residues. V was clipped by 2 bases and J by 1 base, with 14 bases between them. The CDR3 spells CASSPSPQGNNYGYTF. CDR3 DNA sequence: TGTGCCAGCTCACCATCTCCCCAGGGCAATAACTATGGCTACACCTTC.

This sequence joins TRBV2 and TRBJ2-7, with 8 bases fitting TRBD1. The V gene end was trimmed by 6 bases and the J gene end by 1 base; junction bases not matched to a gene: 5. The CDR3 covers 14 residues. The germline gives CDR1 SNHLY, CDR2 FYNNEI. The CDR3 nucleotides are TGTGCCAGCAGAAACCGGGACAGGTCCTACGAGCAGTACTTC. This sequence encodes CASRNRDRSYEQYF.

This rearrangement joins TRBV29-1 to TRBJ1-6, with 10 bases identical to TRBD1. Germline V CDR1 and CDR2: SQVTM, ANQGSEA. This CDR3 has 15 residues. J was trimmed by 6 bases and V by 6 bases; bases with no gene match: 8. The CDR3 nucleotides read TGCAGCGTCCGAGCCGGGACAGGGGTTAATTCACCCCTCCACTTT. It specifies CSVRAGTGVNSPLHF.

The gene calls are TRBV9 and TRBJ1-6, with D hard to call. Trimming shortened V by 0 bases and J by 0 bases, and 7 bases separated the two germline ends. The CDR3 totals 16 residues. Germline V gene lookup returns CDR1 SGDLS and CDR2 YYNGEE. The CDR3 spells CASSVGLISYNSPLHF. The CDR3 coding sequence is TGTGCCAGCAGCGTAGGACTGATCTCCTATAATTCACCCCTCCACTTT.

The CDR3 loop is CASSLGRLAETYNEQFF. In nucleotides, the CDR3 is TGTGCCAGCAGCTTAGGGAGGCTAGCGGAGACCTACAATGAGCAGTTCTTC. The chain is built from TRBV7-9 and TRBJ2-1; TRBD2 matches at 7 bases. J lost 2 bases, V lost 1 base, and 8 bases had no gene match. The V gene's germline CDR1 is SEHNR and CDR2 FQNEAQ (reference sequence). The CDR3 runs to 17 residues.

CDR3 in amino acids: CASSHGKTEAFF. CDR3 DNA sequence: TGTGCCAGCAGCCACGGGAAGACTGAAGCTTTCTTT. The rearrangement joins TRBV6-5 to TRBJ1-1; D gene uncertain. Trimming pared 6 bases from V and 5 bases from J, leaving 10 bases between. CDR3 length: 12 residues. Germline-derived CDR1 and CDR2 are MNHEY and SVGAGI.

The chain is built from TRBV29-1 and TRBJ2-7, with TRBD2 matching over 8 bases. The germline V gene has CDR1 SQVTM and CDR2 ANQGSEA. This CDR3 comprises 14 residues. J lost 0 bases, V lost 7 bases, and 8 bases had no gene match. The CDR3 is CSAITGTSSYEQYF. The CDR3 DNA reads TGCAGCGCTATAACCGGGACTAGCTCCTACGAGCAGTACTTC.

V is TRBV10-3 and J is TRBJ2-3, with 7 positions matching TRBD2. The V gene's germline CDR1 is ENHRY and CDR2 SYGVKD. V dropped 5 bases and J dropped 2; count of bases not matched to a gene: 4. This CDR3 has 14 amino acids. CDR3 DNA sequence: TGTGCCATCAGTATAGCGGGCGCCACAGATACGCAGTATTTT. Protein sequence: CAISIAGATDTQYF.

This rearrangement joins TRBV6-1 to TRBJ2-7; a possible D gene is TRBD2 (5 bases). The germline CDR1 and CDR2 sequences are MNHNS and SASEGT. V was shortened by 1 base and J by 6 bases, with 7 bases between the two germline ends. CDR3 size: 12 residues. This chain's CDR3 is CASSEVGVEQYF. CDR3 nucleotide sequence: TGTGCCAGCAGTGAAGTCGGGGTCGAGCAGTACTTC.

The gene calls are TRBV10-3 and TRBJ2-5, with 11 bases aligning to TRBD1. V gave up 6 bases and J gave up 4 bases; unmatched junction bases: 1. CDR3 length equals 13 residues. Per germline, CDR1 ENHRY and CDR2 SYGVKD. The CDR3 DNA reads TGTGCCATCAGGGGACAGGGGGGAGAGACCCAGTACTTC. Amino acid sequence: CAIRGQGGETQYF.

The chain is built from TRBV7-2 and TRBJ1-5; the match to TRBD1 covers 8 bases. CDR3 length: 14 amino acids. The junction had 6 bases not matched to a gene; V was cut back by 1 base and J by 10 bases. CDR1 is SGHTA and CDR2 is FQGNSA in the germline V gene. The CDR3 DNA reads TGTGCCAGCAGCTTAGAAAGGACAGGGACACCCCAGCATTTT. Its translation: CASSLERTGTPQHF.

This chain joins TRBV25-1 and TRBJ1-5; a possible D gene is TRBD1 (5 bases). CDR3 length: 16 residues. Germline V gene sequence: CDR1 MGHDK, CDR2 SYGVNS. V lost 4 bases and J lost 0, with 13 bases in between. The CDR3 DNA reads TGTGCCAGCAGTGCGGCCGGGGGACCTAGCAATCAGCCCCAGCATTTT. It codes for CASSAAGGPSNQPQHF.

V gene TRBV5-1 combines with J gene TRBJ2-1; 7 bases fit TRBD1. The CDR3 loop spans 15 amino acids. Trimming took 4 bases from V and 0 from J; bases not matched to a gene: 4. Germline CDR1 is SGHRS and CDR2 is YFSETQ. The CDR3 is CASSMGQSSYNEQFF. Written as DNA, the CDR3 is TGCGCCAGCAGCATGGGACAGAGCTCCTACAATGAGCAGTTCTTC.

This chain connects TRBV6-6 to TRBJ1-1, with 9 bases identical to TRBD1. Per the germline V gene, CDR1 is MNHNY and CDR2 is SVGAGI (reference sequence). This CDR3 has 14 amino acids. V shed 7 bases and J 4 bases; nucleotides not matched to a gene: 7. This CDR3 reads CASKRTGDVTEAFF. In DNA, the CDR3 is TGTGCCAGCAAACGGACAGGGGACGTCACTGAAGCTTTCTTT.